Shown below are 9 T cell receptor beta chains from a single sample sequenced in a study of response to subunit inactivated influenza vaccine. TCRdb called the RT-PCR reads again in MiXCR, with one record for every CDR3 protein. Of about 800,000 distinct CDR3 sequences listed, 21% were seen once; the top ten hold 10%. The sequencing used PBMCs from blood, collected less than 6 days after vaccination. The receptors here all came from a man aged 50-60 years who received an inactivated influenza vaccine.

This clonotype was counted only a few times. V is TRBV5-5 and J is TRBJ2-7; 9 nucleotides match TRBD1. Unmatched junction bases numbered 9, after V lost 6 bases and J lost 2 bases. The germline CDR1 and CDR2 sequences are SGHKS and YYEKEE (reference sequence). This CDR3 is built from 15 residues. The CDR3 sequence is CASKRGTGFPYEQYF. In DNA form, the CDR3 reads TGTGCCAGCAAGCGAGGGACAGGGTTCCCCTACGAGCAGTACTTC.

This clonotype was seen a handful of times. CDR3: CSARDMRGRTGPDTQYF. DNA of the CDR3: TGCAGTGCTAGAGATATGAGGGGGCGCACCGGCCCAGATACGCAGTATTTT. V is TRBV20-1 and J is TRBJ2-3; 7 nucleotides agree with TRBD1. After removal of 0 bases from V and 4 bases from J, the junction contained 13 bases not matched to a gene. The CDR3 contains 17 residues. Germline CDR1 reads DFQATT; CDR2 reads SNEGSKA (reference sequence).

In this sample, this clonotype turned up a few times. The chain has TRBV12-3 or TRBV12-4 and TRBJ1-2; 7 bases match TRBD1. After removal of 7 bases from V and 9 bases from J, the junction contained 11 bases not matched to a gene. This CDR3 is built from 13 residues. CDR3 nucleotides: TGTGCCAGCACCATTAGGGTGACAGGGAGCTACACCTTC. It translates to CASTIRVTGSYTF.

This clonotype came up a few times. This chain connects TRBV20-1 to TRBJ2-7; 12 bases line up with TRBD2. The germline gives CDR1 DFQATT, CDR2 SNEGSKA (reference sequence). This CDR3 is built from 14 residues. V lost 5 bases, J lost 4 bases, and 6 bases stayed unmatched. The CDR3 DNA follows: TGCAGTGCTCTCCGGACTAGCGGGGTGTACGAGCAGTACTTC. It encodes CSALRTSGVYEQYF.

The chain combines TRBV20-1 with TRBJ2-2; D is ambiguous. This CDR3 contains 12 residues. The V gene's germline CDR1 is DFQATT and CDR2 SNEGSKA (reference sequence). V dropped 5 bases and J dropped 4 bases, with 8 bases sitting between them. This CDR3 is CSAAFITGELFF. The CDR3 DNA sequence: TGCAGTGCTGCCTTCATCACCGGGGAGCTGTTTTTT.

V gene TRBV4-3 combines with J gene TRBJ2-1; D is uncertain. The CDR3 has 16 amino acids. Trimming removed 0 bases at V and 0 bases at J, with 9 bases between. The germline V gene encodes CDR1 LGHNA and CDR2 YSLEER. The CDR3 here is CASSQDELSSYNEQFF. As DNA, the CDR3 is TGCGCCAGCAGCCAAGATGAACTGAGCTCCTACAATGAGCAGTTCTTC.

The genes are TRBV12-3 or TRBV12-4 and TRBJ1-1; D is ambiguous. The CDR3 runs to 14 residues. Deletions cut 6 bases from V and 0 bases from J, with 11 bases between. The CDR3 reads CASSLAHMNTEAFF. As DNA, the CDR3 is TGTGCCAGCAGCCTTGCACATATGAACACTGAAGCTTTCTTT.

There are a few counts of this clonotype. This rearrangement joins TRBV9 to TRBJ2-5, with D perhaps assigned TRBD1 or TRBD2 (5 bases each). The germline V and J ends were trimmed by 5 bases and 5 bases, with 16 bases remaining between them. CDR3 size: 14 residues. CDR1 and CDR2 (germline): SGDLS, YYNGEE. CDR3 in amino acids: CASSGGYAEETQYF. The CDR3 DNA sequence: TGTGCCAGCAGTGGGGGTTACGCGGAGGAGACCCAGTACTTC.

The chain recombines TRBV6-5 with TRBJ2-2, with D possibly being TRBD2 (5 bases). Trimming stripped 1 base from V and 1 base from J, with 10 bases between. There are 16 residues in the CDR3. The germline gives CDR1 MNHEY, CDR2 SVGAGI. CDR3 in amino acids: CASSYFGGGNTGELFF. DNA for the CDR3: TGTGCCAGCAGTTACTTTGGAGGTGGGAACACCGGGGAGCTGTTTTTT.